This record looks at one T cell receptor (beta chain) sequence and its context. As processed by the authors: Estimation of nucleated cell counts relied on the amplification of reference gene primers. The method was immunoSEQ multiplex PCR; TCRdb's version includes in-frame clones alone and lacks a portion of them. Clone size and V and J calls were adopted from that table, with D and trimming inferred from the DNA. The table has fewer than 250,000 clones, about 82% seen once; the top ten hold over 9.5%. Germline-derived CDR1 and CDR2 are ENHRY and SYGVKD. The ends were cut back, 6 bases at V and 5 bases at J, with 13 bases in the middle. The CDR3 sequence is 14 residues long. These data belong to a study of blood T cell repertoires in COVID-19. Overall study context: The United States, Italy and Spain supplied acute and convalescent COVID-19 samples.

The sequence derives from a woman aged 80 or over with acute or convalescent COVID-19. V and J are TRBV10-3 and TRBJ1-4, with a possible D match to TRBD1 (6 bases). The sequencing input was peripheral blood. The CDR3 DNA is TGTGCCATCAGGAACCAGGGGAGAAATGAAAAACTGTTTTTT. Translated: CAIRNQGRNEKLFF.